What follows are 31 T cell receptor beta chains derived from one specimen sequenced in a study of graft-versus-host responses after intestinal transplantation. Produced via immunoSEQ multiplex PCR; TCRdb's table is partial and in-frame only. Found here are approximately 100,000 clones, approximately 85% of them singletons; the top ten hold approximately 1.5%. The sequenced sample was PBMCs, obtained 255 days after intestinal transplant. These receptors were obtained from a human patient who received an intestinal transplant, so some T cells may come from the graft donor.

The CDR3 bases are TGTGCCAGCAGTTTATGGGGAGGGGGCCGCTATCTGAGCAATCAGCCCCAGCATTTT. It encodes CASSLWGGGRYLSNQPQHF. The chain links TRBV28 to TRBJ1-5; 7 nucleotides match TRBD1. The CDR3 length is 19 residues. The germline V gene has CDR1 MDHEN and CDR2 SYDVKM. Losses at the gene ends were 0 bases for V and 1 base for J; bases not matched to a gene: 12. Full variable domain (outside the CDR3, taken from reference TRBV28 and TRBJ1-5): DVKVTQSSRYLVKRTGEKVFLECVQDMDHENMFWYRQDPGLGLRLIYFSYDVKMKEKGDIPEGYSVSREKKERFSLILESASTNQTSMYLCASSLWGGGRYLSNQPQHFGDGTRLSIL.

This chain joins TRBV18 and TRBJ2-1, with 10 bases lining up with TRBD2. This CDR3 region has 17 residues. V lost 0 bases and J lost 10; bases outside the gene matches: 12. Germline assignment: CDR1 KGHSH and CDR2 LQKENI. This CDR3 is CASSPPESGRAGLEQFF. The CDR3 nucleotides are TGTGCCAGCTCACCACCGGAGAGCGGGAGGGCCGGTTTGGAGCAGTTCTTC.

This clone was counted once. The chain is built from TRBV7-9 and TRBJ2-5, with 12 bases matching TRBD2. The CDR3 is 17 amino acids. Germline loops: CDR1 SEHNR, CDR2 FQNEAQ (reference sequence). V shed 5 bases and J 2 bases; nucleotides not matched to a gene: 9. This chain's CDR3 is CASSGPTSGGTQETQYF. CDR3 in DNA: TGTGCCAGCAGCGGACCGACTAGCGGGGGTACTCAAGAGACCCAGTACTTC.

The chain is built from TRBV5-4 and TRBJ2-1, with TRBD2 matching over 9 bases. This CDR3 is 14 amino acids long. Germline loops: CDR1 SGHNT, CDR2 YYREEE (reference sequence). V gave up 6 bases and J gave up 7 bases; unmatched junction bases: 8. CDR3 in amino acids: CASTVAGAGNEQFF. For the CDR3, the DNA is TGTGCCAGCACCGTAGCGGGAGCGGGGAATGAGCAGTTCTTC.

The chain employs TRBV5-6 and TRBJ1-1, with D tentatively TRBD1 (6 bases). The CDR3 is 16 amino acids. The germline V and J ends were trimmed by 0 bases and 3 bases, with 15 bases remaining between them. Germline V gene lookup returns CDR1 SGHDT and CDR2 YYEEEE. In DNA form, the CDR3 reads TGTGCCAGCAGCTTGGAATTTAGGGGGGAGGACACTGAAGCTTTCTTT. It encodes CASSLEFRGEDTEAFF.

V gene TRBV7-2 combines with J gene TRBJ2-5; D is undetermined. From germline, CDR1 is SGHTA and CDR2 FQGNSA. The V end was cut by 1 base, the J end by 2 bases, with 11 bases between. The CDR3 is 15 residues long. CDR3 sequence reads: CASSLGPYRQETQYF. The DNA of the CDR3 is TGTGCCAGCAGCTTAGGCCCTTACCGGCAAGAGACCCAGTACTTC.

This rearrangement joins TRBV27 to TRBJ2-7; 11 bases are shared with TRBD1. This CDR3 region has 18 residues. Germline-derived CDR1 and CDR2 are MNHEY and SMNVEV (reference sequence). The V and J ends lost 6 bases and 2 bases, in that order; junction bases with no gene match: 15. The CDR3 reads CASRSSWTGGSWAYEQYF. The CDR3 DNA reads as TGTGCCAGCAGGAGCTCTTGGACAGGGGGCTCCTGGGCCTACGAGCAGTACTTC.

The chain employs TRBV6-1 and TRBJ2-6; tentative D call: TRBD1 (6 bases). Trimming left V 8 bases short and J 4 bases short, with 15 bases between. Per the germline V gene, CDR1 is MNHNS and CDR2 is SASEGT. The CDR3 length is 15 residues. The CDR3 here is CASVNTGSGANVLTF. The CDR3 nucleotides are TGTGCCAGCGTCAACACAGGGTCCGGGGCCAACGTCCTGACTTTC.

Here the CDR3 reads CASRLKGGAFF. CDR3 nucleotide sequence: TGTGCCAGCAGACTGAAGGGAGGAGCTTTCTTT. This chain joins TRBV28 and TRBJ1-1; D is unclear. Deletions cut 6 bases from V and 10 bases from J, with 12 bases between. Germline V CDR1 and CDR2: MDHEN, SYDVKM. The CDR3 length is 11 residues.

CDR3 sequence reads: CASSERGGTGGNEQFF. Here the CDR3 DNA reads TGTGCCAGCAGTGAAAGAGGCGGGACGGGGGGGAATGAGCAGTTCTTC. This chain joins TRBV6-1 and TRBJ2-1, with TRBD2 identical over 8 bases. V was clipped by 2 bases and J by 7 bases; unmatched bases: 10. CDR1 and CDR2 from the germline V gene are MNHNS and SASEGT. The CDR3 spans 16 residues.

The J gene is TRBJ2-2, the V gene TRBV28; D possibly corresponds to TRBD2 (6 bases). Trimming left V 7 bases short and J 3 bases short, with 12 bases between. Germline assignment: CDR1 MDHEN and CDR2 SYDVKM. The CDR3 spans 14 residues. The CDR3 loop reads CASKPGTDTGELFF. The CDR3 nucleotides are TGTGCCAGCAAGCCAGGGACTGACACCGGGGAGCTGTTTTTT. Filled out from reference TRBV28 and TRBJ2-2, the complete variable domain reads DVKVTQSSRYLVKRTGEKVFLECVQDMDHENMFWYRQDPGLGLRLIYFSYDVKMKEKGDIPEGYSVSREKKERFSLILESASTNQTSMYLCASKPGTDTGELFFGEGSRLTVL.

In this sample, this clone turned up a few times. CDR3 sequence reads: CSVDGTGSETQYF. In nucleotides, the CDR3 is TGCAGCGTTGACGGGACAGGTTCAGAGACCCAGTACTTC. The chain employs TRBV29-1 and TRBJ2-5, with TRBD1 identical over 8 bases. The CDR3 consists of 13 residues. CDR1 is SQVTM and CDR2 is ANQGSEA in the germline V gene. V was pared by 3 bases and J by 4 bases, with 4 bases of the junction left unmatched.

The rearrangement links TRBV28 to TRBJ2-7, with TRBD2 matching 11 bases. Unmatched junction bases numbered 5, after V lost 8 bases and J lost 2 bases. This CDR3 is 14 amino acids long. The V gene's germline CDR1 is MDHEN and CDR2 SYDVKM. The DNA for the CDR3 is TGTGCCAGCGGAGGGACTAGCGGCCCCTACGAGCAGTACTTC. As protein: CASGGTSGPYEQYF.

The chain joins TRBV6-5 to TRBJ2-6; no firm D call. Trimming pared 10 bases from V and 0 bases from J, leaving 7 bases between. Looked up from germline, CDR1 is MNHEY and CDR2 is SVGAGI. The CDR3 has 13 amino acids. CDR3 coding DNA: TGTGCCACTCGGGTCTCTGGGGCCAACGTCCTGACTTTC. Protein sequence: CATRVSGANVLTF.

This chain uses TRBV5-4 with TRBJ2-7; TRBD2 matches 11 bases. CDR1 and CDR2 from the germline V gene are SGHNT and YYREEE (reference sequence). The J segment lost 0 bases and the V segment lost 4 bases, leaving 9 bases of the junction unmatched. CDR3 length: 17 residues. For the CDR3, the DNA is TGTGCCAGCAGCCCCTATCCCCTAGCGGGGGGCTCCTACGAGCAGTACTTC. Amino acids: CASSPYPLAGGSYEQYF. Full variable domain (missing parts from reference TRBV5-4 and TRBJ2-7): ETGVTQSPTHLIKTRGQQVTLRCSSQSGHNTVSWYQQALGQGPQFIFQYYREEENGRGNFPPRFSGLQFPNYSSELNVNALELDDSALYLCASSPYPLAGGSYEQYFGPGTRLTVT.

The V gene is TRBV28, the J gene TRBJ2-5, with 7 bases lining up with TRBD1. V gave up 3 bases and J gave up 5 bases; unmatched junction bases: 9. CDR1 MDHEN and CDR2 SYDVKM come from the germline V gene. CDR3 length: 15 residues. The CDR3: CASSFTTGVGETQYF. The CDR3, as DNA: TGTGCCAGCAGTTTCACCACAGGGGTAGGGGAGACCCAGTACTTC.

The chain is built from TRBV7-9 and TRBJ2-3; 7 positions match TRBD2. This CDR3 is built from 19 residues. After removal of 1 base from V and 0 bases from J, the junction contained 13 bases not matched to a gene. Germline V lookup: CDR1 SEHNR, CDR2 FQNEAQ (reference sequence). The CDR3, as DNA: TGTGCCAGCAGCTTAGAAGGTTCGGGGGGAACAACTAGCACAGATACGCAGTATTTT. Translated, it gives CASSLEGSGGTTSTDTQYF.

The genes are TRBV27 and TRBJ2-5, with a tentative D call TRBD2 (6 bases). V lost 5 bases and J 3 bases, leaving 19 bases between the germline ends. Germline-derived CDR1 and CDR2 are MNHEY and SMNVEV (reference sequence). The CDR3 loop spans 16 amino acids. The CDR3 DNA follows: TGTGCCAGCAGTCCGATAGGAGGGGCAAGGGAAGAGACCCAGTACTTC. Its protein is CASSPIGGAREETQYF.

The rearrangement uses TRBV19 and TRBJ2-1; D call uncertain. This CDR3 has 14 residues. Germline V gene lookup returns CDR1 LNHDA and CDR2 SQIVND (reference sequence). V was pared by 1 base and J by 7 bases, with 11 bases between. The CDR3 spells CASSIAPLVNEQFF. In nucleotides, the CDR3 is TGTGCCAGTAGTATAGCGCCCCTGGTGAATGAGCAGTTCTTC.

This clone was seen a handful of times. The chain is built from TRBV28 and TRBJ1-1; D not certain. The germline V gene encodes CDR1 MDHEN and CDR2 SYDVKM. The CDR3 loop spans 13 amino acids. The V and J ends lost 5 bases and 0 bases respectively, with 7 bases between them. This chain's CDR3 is CASSPRLNTEAFF. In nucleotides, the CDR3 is TGTGCCAGCAGTCCAAGGTTGAACACTGAAGCTTTCTTT. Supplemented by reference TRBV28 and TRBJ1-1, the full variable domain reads DVKVTQSSRYLVKRTGEKVFLECVQDMDHENMFWYRQDPGLGLRLIYFSYDVKMKEKGDIPEGYSVSREKKERFSLILESASTNQTSMYLCASSPRLNTEAFFGQGTRLTVV.

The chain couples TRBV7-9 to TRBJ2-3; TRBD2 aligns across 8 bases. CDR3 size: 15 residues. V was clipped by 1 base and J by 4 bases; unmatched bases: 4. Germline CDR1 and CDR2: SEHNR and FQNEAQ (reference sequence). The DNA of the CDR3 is TGTGCCAGCAGCTTAGAGAGCGGGGGTGCAGATACGCAGTATTTT. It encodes CASSLESGGADTQYF. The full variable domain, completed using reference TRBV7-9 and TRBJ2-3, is DTGVSQNPRHKITKRGQNVTFRCDPISEHNRLYWYRQTLGQGPEFLTYFQNEAQLEKSRLLSDRFSAERPKGSFSTLEIQRTEQGDSAMYLCASSLESGGADTQYFGPGTRLTVL.

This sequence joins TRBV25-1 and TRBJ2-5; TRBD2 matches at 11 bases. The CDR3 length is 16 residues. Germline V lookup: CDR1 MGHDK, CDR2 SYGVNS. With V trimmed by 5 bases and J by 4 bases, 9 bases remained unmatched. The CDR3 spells CASSPSGGPSRETQYF. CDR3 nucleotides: TGTGCCAGCAGTCCTAGCGGGGGGCCAAGTCGAGAGACCCAGTACTTC.

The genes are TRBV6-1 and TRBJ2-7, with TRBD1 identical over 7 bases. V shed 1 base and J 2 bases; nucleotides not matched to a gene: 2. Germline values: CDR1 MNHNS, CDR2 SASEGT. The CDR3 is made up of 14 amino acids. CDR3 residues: CASSEVRGPYEQYF. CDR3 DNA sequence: TGTGCCAGCAGTGAAGTAAGGGGGCCCTACGAGCAGTACTTC.

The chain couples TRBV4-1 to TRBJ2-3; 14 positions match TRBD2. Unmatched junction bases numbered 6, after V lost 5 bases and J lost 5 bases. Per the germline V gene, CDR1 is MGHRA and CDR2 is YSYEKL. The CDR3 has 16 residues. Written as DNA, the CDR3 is TGCGCCAGCAGCGATGCGGGACTAGCGGGGGTAGATACGCAGTATTTT. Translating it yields CASSDAGLAGVDTQYF.

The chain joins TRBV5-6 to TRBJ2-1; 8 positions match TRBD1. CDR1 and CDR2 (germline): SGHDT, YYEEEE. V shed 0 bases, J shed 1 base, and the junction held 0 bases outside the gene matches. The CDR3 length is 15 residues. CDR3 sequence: CASSLGQGSYNEQFF. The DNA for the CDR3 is TGTGCCAGCAGCTTGGGACAGGGGTCCTACAATGAGCAGTTCTTC. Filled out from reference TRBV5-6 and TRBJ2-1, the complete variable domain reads DAGVTQSPTHLIKTRGQQVTLRCSPKSGHDTVSWYQQALGQGPQFIFQYYEEEERQRGNFPDRFSGHQFPNYSSELNVNALLLGDSALYLCASSLGQGSYNEQFFGPGTRLTVL.

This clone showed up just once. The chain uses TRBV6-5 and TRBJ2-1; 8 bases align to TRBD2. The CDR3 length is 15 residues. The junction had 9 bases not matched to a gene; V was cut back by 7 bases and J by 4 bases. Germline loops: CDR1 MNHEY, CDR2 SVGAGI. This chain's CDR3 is CASTYSGSSYNEQFF. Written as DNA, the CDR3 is TGTGCCAGCACCTACAGCGGGAGTTCTTACAATGAGCAGTTCTTC.

In DNA, the CDR3 is TGTGCCAGCACCCCCCGAGTTTTAGCGGACCCTTACGAGCAGTACTTC. Translated, it gives CASTPRVLADPYEQYF. The V call is TRBV28, the J call TRBJ2-7, with D possibly TRBD2 on 6 matching bases. V lost 7 bases and J 4 bases, leaving 23 bases between the germline ends. Germline CDR1 MDHEN, CDR2 SYDVKM. The CDR3 is 16 amino acids. Variable domain in full (rest from reference TRBV28 and TRBJ2-7): DVKVTQSSRYLVKRTGEKVFLECVQDMDHENMFWYRQDPGLGLRLIYFSYDVKMKEKGDIPEGYSVSREKKERFSLILESASTNQTSMYLCASTPRVLADPYEQYFGPGTRLTVT.

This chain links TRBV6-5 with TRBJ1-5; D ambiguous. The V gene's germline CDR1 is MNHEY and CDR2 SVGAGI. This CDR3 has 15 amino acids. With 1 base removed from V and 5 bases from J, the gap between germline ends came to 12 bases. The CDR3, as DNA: TGTGCCAGCAGTTACTTAGTTGGGAGGGATCAGCCCCAGCATTTT. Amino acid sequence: CASSYLVGRDQPQHF.

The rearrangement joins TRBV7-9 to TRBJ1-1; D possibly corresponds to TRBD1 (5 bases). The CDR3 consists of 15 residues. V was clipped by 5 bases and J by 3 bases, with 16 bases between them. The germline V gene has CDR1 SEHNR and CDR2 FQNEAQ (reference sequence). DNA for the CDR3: TGTGCCAGCAGCGTAGGTGGGGCGCGGGACACTGAAGCTTTCTTT. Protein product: CASSVGGARDTEAFF.

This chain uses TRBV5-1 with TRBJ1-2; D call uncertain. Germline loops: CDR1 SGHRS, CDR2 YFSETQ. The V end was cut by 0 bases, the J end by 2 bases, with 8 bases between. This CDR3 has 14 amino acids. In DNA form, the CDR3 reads TGCGCCAGCAGCTTGGGAATGGGAAACTATGGCTACACCTTC. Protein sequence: CASSLGMGNYGYTF.

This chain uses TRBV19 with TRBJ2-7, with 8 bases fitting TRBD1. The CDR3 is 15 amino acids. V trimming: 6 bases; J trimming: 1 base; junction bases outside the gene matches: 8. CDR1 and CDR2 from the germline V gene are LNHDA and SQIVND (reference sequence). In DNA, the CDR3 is TGTGCCAGTAGAACCAGGGGGCGAGGGTCCTACGAGCAGTACTTC. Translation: CASRTRGRGSYEQYF.